The source of this T cell receptor (beta chain) is a study of T cells of healthy individuals. TCRdb reanalysed the 5' RACE reads using MiXCR and keeps one entry per CDR3 protein. The sample lists tens of thousands of distinct CDR3 sequences, 15% to 20% seen once, with about 4.7% in the top ten. The CDR3 consists of 10 residues. Between the trimmed V and J ends, which lost 6 bases and 8 bases, there was a span of 8 bases. Germline CDR1 and CDR2: SQVTM and ANQGSEA. This TCR derives from a human donor in good health. The chain is built from TRBV29-1 and TRBJ2-1; D perhaps matches TRBD1 (5 bases). This CDR3 reads CSVGAYEQFF. The CDR3, as DNA: TGCAGCGTAGGGGCATATGAGCAGTTCTTC.